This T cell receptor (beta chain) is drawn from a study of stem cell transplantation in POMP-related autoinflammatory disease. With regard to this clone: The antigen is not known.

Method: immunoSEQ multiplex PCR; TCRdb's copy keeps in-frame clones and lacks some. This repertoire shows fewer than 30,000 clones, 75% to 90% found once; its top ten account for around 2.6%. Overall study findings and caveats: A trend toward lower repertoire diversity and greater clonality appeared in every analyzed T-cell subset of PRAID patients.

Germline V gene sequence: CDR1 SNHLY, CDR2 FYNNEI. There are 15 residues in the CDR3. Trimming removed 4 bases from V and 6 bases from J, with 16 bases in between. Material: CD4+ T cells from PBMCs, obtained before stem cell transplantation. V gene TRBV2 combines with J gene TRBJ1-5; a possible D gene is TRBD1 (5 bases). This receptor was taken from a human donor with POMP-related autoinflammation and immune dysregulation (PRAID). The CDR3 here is CASSAVGGSGQPQHF. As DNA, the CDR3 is TGTGCCAGCAGTGCTGTCGGGGGTTCGGGTCAGCCCCAGCATTTT.